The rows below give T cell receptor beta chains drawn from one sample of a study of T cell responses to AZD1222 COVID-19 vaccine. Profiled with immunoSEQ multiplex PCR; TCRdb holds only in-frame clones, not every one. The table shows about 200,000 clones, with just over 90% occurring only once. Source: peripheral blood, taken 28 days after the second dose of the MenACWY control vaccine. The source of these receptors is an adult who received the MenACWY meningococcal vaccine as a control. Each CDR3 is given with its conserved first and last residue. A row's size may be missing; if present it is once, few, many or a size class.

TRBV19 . CASSIGRDPSHGYTF
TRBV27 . CASRRLTGGYNEQFF
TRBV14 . CASSHPDRGYTEAFF
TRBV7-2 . CASSFGAMTASNQPQHF
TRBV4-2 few CASTGTSADTQYF
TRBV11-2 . CASSPLIFSYNEQFF
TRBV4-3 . CASSQALAGDFRGNNEQFF
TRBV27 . CASSLLGAYNEQFF
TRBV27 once CASSHRQGTTNEKLFF
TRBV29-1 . CSVTGTRTDTQYF
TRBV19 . CASSMGVGGRAGAGELFF
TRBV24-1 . CATSDSPPTDPGELFF
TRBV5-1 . CASSLGTGDEKLFF
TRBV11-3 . CASSLDPSTNPYGYTF
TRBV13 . CASSLMGMSGNTIYF
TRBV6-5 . CASSYTKWDGSYEQYF
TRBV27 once CASSPQGILTDTQYF
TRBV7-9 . CASSLQEGDGYTF
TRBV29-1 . CSGSPGTGSYEQYF
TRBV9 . CASSPRTSLENEQFF
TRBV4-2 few CASSQTTGRDIQYF
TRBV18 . CASSSAGGYNEQFF
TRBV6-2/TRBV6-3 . CASSSRGSWTEAFF
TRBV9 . CASSAHGGGSGTDTQYF
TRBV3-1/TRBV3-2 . CASSHGTGNQPQHF
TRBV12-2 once CASRFILSTNEKLFF
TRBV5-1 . CASSLGLAENSYEQYF
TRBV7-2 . CASSWTGSIGNTEAFF
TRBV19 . CASSIVRGRNEQFF
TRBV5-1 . CASSLALSYEQYF
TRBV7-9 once CASSSLTSGRGNEQFF
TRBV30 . CAWSVQAGRQFF
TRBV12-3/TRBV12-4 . CASSFRGFAEAFF
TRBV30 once CAWDRGAGNTIYF
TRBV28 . CASRHLTGASYNEQFF
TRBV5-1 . CASSLLGGRSYNEQFF
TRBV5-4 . CASSFSSSGSWNEQFF
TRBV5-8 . CASSSMSFNTEAFF
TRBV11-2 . CASSLGGGPQPQHF
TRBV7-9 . CASSLLGEGVITEAFF
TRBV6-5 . CASSYSGSGANVLTF
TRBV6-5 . CASSITNPSDGYTF
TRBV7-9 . CASSFGQGPTGELFF
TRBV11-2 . CASSLESRQPQHF
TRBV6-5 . CASSYSGSEKLFF
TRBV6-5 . CASTTLAGAYEQYF
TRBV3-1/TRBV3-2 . CASSPTGAGANVLTF
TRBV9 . CASSVGTGGVLDTGELFF
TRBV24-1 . CATSDSPRAGTQYF
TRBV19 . CASSEPYRDRGDTEAFF
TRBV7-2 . CASSLVPDASYEQYF
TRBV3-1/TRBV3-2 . CASSQGTGVEQYF
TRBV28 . CASSLRLLAGLTDTQYF
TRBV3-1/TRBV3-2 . CASSQDERAQYF
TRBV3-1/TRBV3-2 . CASSRLRDPGTDTQYF
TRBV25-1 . CASSDEARTGSSYEQYF
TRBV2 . CASSVAASNQPQHF
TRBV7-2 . CASSFRSPGQGESPLHF